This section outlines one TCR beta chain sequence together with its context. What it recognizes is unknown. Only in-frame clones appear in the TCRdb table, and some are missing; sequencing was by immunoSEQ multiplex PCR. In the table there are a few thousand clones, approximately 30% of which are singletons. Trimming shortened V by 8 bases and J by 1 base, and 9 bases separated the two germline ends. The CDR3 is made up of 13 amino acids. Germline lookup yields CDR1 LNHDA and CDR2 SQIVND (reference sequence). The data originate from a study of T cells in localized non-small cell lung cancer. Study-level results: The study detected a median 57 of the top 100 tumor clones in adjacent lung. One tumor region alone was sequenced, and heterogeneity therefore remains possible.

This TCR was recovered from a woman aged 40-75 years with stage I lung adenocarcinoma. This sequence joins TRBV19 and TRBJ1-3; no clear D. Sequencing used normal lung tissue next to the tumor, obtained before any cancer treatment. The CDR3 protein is CASAGSSGNTIYF. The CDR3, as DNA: TGTGCCAGTGCGGGGAGTTCTGGAAACACCATATATTTT.